These 16 T cell receptor beta chains were sequenced from one sample in a study of shared clonotypes between healthy human individuals. The method was immunoSEQ multiplex PCR; TCRdb's version includes in-frame clones alone and lacks a portion of them. This sample carries approximately 440,000 clones, around 77% of them seen once, and the ten largest clones take around 12%. Input material: PBMCs. All receptors derive from a woman aged 40 to 50 in good health. Some clones in this sample may be carry-over from other donors' samples.

This clone was observed a few times. The V and J genes are TRBV19 and TRBJ2-3; a weak D match, TRBD2 (6 bases). Germline V gives CDR1 LNHDA, CDR2 SQIVND (reference sequence). The CDR3 spans 16 residues. V was cut by 9 bases and J by 4 bases, with 23 bases left in between. The CDR3 loop reads CASQSPRSGGSDTQYF. The CDR3 region has the DNA TGTGCCAGCCAGTCGCCAAGGTCCGGAGGGTCAGATACGCAGTATTTT.

The chain links TRBV30 to TRBJ2-7; no clear D. Germline CDR1 is GTSNPN and CDR2 is SVGIG (reference sequence). V lost 1 base and J 3 bases, leaving 7 bases between the germline ends. This CDR3 contains 12 residues. CDR3 protein: CAWSDTHYEQYF. The CDR3 bases are TGTGCCTGGAGTGACACTCACTACGAGCAGTACTTC. The whole variable domain, remainder taken from reference TRBV30 and TRBJ2-7, is SQTIHQWPATLVQPVGSPLSLECTVEGTSNPNLYWYRQAAGRGLQLLFYSVGIGQISSEVPQNLSASRPQDRQFILSSKKLLLSDSGFYLCAWSDTHYEQYFGPGTRLTVT.

Here the CDR3 DNA reads TGTGCCAGCAGTTACTCAGCTAGGGAGTTCTTC. It encodes CASSYSAREFF. The chain employs TRBV6-6 and TRBJ2-1; D gene uncertain. This CDR3 region has 11 residues. The germline V and J ends were trimmed by 0 bases and 14 bases, with 8 bases remaining between them. Looked up from germline, CDR1 is MNHNY and CDR2 is SVGAGI (reference sequence).

The V call is TRBV5-4, the J call TRBJ2-2, with 7 bases lining up with TRBD2. V lost 7 bases to trimming and J lost 1 base; unmatched junction nucleotides: 1. This CDR3 has 13 amino acids. CDR1 and CDR2 (germline): SGHNT, YYREEE (reference sequence). The CDR3 nucleotides are TGTGCCAGCCAGCGGGAGAACACCGGGGAGCTGTTTTTT. It encodes CASQRENTGELFF.

Comments on this clone: This may come from a read error, since a much larger clone is one base off. The chain joins TRBV6-1 to TRBJ2-6, with a weak D call TRBD1 (6 bases). This CDR3 spans 15 amino acids. Germline V lookup: CDR1 MNHNS, CDR2 SASEGT. CDR3 in DNA: TGTGCCGGCAGTCCAGGGGTAACTGGGGCCAACGTCCTGACTTTC. Amino acid sequence: CAGSPGVTGANVLTF.

This sequence joins TRBV5-1 and TRBJ2-5, with TRBD1 as a possible D gene (6 bases). This CDR3 region has 13 residues. The germline V gene encodes CDR1 SGHRS and CDR2 YFSETQ. The V and J ends lost 4 bases and 1 base respectively, with 8 bases between them. The DNA for the CDR3 is TGCGCCAGCAGCCGGGACACCCAAGAGACCCAGTACTTC. This encodes CASSRDTQETQYF.

Comment on this clone: Given a far larger clone just one base away, this is likely a sequencing read error. The gene calls are TRBV28 and TRBJ1-5; possible D gene TRBD1, 5 bases. CDR3 length: 14 residues. Germline CDR1 MDHEN, CDR2 SYDVKM. The germline V and J ends were trimmed by 7 bases and 7 bases, with 17 bases remaining between them. The CDR3 reads CASISGTGGQPQHF. DNA of the CDR3: TGTGCCAGCATCAGCGGGACTGGGGGGCAGCCCCAGCATTTT.

The chain has TRBV30 and TRBJ2-5; a possible D gene is TRBD1 (5 bases). CDR3 length: 14 residues. Trimming removed 3 bases from V and 1 base from J, with 12 bases in between. The V gene's germline CDR1 is GTSNPN and CDR2 SVGIG (reference sequence). CDR3 region: CAWRGVAIQETQYF. The CDR3 bases are TGTGCCTGGAGAGGGGTGGCGATCCAAGAGACCCAGTACTTC. Complete variable domain (other parts from reference TRBV30 and TRBJ2-5): SQTIHQWPATLVQPVGSPLSLECTVEGTSNPNLYWYRQAAGRGLQLLFYSVGIGQISSEVPQNLSASRPQDRQFILSSKKLLLSDSGFYLCAWRGVAIQETQYFGPGTRLLVL.

The V gene is TRBV9, the J gene TRBJ1-4, with a weak D call TRBD1 (5 bases). Germline V gene data show CDR1 as SGDLS and CDR2 as YYNGEE. The CDR3 loop spans 16 amino acids. Between the trimmed V and J ends, which lost 2 bases and 3 bases, there was a span of 14 bases. CDR3 amino acids: CASSVGGSTSNEKLFF. CDR3 bases: TGTGCCAGCAGCGTCGGGGGAAGTACCTCTAATGAAAAACTGTTTTTT. The full variable domain, in which reference TRBV9 and TRBJ1-4 provide the parts outside the CDR3, is DSGVTQTPKHLITATGQRVTLRCSPRSGDLSVYWYQQSLDQGLQFLIQYYNGEERAKGNILERFSAQQFPDLHSELNLSSLELGDSALYFCASSVGGSTSNEKLFFGSGTQLSVL.

This clone has a count of ten or more. The chain carries TRBV19 and TRBJ2-1; 8 bases are a match to TRBD2. Germline CDR1 and CDR2: LNHDA and SQIVND (reference sequence). The CDR3 has 12 residues. V was clipped by 0 bases and J by 14 bases; unmatched bases: 3. The CDR3 sequence is CASSIEGGGKFF. CDR3 DNA sequence: TGTGCCAGTAGTATAGAGGGCGGGGGGAAGTTCTTC.

As concerns this clone: Within the sample, other DNA sequences also encode this same CDR3. The genes are TRBV29-1 and TRBJ1-1; 9 bases are shared with TRBD1. The CDR3 sequence is 13 residues long. The germline V gene has CDR1 SQVTM and CDR2 ANQGSEA. J lost 2 bases, V lost 6 bases, and 4 bases had no gene match. Here the CDR3 reads CSVSTGGNTEAFF. The CDR3 DNA follows: TGCAGCGTCTCTACAGGGGGCAACACTGAAGCTTTCTTT.

A word on this clone: This likely traces to a read error, being one base from a far larger clone. The chain recombines TRBV9 with TRBJ1-2, with a tentative D call TRBD1 (5 bases). This CDR3 region has 15 residues. Trimming pared 6 bases from V and 8 bases from J, leaving 23 bases between. Looked up from germline, CDR1 is SGDLS and CDR2 is YYNGEE. CDR3 bases: TGTGCCAGCAACCGGGACGGGAACCTTTCGCGGGGCTACACCTTC. Protein: CASNRDGNLSRGYTF.

The chain carries TRBV30 and TRBJ2-7; 11 bases map to TRBD2. The germline V gene encodes CDR1 GTSNPN and CDR2 SVGIG (reference sequence). V lost 4 bases to trimming and J lost 1 base; unmatched junction nucleotides: 6. The CDR3 sequence is 15 residues long. The DNA for the CDR3 is TGTGCCTGGACCGTGGGGACTAGCGGATCCTACGAGCAGTACTTC. Translation gives CAWTVGTSGSYEQYF.

The rearrangement links TRBV6-6 to TRBJ1-5, with 8 nucleotides matching TRBD1. CDR3 length equals 14 residues. Germline loops: CDR1 MNHNY, CDR2 SVGAGI (reference sequence). V lost 6 bases to trimming and J lost 5 bases; unmatched junction nucleotides: 6. The CDR3 nucleotides read TGTGCCAGCAGACGACAGGGGAACTATCAGCCCCAGCATTTT. This encodes CASRRQGNYQPQHF.

This clone was seen a few times. This sequence joins TRBV7-9 and TRBJ2-2, with D hard to call. The CDR3 length is 13 residues. CDR1 is SEHNR, CDR2 FQNEAQ, per germline (reference sequence). With 5 bases removed from V and 2 bases from J, the gap between germline ends came to 6 bases. The chain's CDR3 is CASSPYNTGELFF. The CDR3 DNA is TGTGCCAGCAGCCCCTATAACACCGGGGAGCTGTTTTTT.

The V and J genes are TRBV6-6 and TRBJ2-2; no firm D call. The CDR3 is 15 amino acids. Trimming stripped 4 bases from V and 6 bases from J, with 15 bases between. From germline, CDR1 is MNHNY and CDR2 SVGAGI (reference sequence). The CDR3: CASSSQVIGSGELFF. The DNA for the CDR3 is TGTGCCAGCAGTTCGCAGGTTATAGGCTCCGGGGAGCTGTTTTTT.